The 14 T cell receptor beta chains reported below all come from one sample, sequenced in a study of response to subunit inactivated influenza vaccine. TCRdb independently ran MiXCR on the RT-PCR reads; one entry per CDR3 protein. The sample carries 500,000 to 650,000 distinct CDR3 sequences, about 7.6% recorded once. The sequences come from PBMCs from blood, collected 23 months after vaccination. These receptors came from a man aged 50-75 years who received an inactivated influenza vaccine.

This clonotype has only a few counts. V and J are TRBV9 and TRBJ2-3; D is unclear. Germline V gene lookup returns CDR1 SGDLS and CDR2 YYNGEE. Trimming took off 2 bases at V and 1 base at J, with 11 bases between the two ends. This CDR3 is built from 15 residues. The CDR3 DNA reads TGTGCCAGCAGCGTTATGGATTCGGGCACAGATACGCAGTATTTT. Amino acid sequence: CASSVMDSGTDTQYF.

This clonotype was counted at least ten times. The chain has TRBV4-3 and TRBJ2-3; 8 bases line up with TRBD2. V lost 1 base and J lost 4; bases outside the gene matches: 7. CDR3 length equals 16 residues. Germline V gene lookup returns CDR1 LGHNA and CDR2 YSLEER. CDR3 loop: CASSQGSRGGSDTQYF. The DNA for the CDR3 is TGCGCCAGCAGCCAAGGCTCTCGCGGGGGGTCAGATACGCAGTATTTT.

The chain employs TRBV5-1 and TRBJ1-1; D call uncertain. The CDR3 loop spans 13 amino acids. The ends were cut back, 3 bases at V and 2 bases at J, with 8 bases in the middle. The germline V gene encodes CDR1 SGHRS and CDR2 YFSETQ. Here the CDR3 reads CASSCTTNTEAFF. The CDR3 bases are TGCGCCAGCAGCTGCACGACAAACACTGAAGCTTTCTTT.

V is TRBV5-1 and J is TRBJ2-2; 11 bases agree with TRBD1. J lost 2 bases, V lost 4 bases, and 4 bases had no gene match. In germline, CDR1 is SGHRS, CDR2 YFSETQ. The CDR3 length is 16 residues. Here the CDR3 DNA reads TGCGCCAGCAGCAGCAGGACAGGGGGCAACACCGGGGAGCTGTTTTTT. Encoded protein: CASSSRTGGNTGELFF. Full variable domain (rest looked up from reference TRBV5-1 and TRBJ2-2): KAGVTQTPRYLIKTRGQQVTLSCSPISGHRSVSWYQQTPGQGLQFLFEYFSETQRNKGNFPGRFSGRQFSNSRSEMNVSTLELGDSALYLCASSSRTGGNTGELFFGEGSRLTVL.

This clonotype has ten or more counts. The chain couples TRBV29-1 to TRBJ2-3; D gene ambiguous. The germline V gene encodes CDR1 SQVTM and CDR2 ANQGSEA. The CDR3 is 13 residues long. The V end was cut by 3 bases, the J end by 3 bases, with 10 bases between. In DNA, the CDR3 is TGCAGCGTTGAGGTGGTCCTGACAGATACGCAGTATTTT. Its translation is CSVEVVLTDTQYF.

This clonotype showed up just a few times. The chain employs TRBV3-1 and TRBJ1-1, with 7 bases fitting TRBD1. Germline lookup yields CDR1 LGHDT and CDR2 YNNKEL (reference sequence). V dropped 3 bases and J dropped 1; count of bases not matched to a gene: 14. There are 18 residues in the CDR3. The CDR3 nucleotides read TGTGCCAGCAGCCACCGTTCGCTTACAGGGGAACGGAACACTGAAGCTTTCTTT. Translated: CASSHRSLTGERNTEAFF.

This clonotype was counted between two and nine times. The rearrangement joins TRBV9 to TRBJ1-2; TRBD1 is a possible D gene (5 bases). The germline V gene encodes CDR1 SGDLS and CDR2 YYNGEE. Trimming took 4 bases from V and 5 from J, leaving 21 bases between them. The CDR3 has 16 amino acids. The CDR3: CASSPLGGPGGYGYTF. The CDR3 coding sequence is TGTGCCAGCAGCCCCCTGGGAGGGCCCGGGGGATATGGCTACACCTTC.

This clonotype was found many times. This sequence joins TRBV15 and TRBJ2-7, with 7 bases lining up with TRBD2. The CDR3 is made up of 15 amino acids. CDR1 is LNHNV and CDR2 is YYDKDF in the germline V gene (reference sequence). The J segment lost 2 bases and the V segment lost 4 bases, leaving 8 bases of the junction unmatched. The CDR3 sequence is CATSTYSGFAYEQYF. DNA of the CDR3: TGTGCCACCAGCACCTATAGCGGGTTTGCCTACGAGCAGTACTTC.

The chain joins TRBV6-4 to TRBJ2-1, with D unclear. Germline CDR1 and CDR2: MRHNA and SNTAGT. The CDR3 is 13 amino acids. V shed 5 bases and J shed 2 bases, with 7 bases lying between them. CDR3 region: CASSNTAYNEQFF. In nucleotides, the CDR3 is TGTGCCAGCAGTAACACAGCCTACAATGAGCAGTTCTTC.

The V gene is TRBV10-3, the J gene TRBJ2-7, with 9 bases lining up with TRBD2. Germline CDR1 is ENHRY and CDR2 is SYGVKD. V was clipped by 10 bases and J by 3 bases; unmatched bases: 10. The CDR3 spans 14 residues. CDR3 amino acids: CATQGLAESYEQYF. As DNA, the CDR3 is TGTGCCACCCAGGGACTAGCAGAGAGCTACGAGCAGTACTTC.

V is TRBV5-6 and J is TRBJ2-5; D is undetermined. Germline loops: CDR1 SGHDT, CDR2 YYEEEE. Trimming took off 4 bases at V and 3 bases at J, with 10 bases between the two ends. The CDR3 has 13 amino acids. DNA for the CDR3: TGTGCCAGCAGCCACTGCAATGAAGAGACCCAGTACTTC. It yields the protein CASSHCNEETQYF.

This clonotype was observed at least ten times. The chain is built from TRBV15 and TRBJ1-6, with TRBD1 as a possible D gene (6 bases). The CDR3 extends over 17 amino acids. Germline V gene data show CDR1 as LNHNV and CDR2 as YYDKDF (reference sequence). The ends were cut back, 0 bases at V and 7 bases at J, with 16 bases in the middle. This chain's CDR3 is CATSRDGQQGGNSPLHF. The CDR3 DNA follows: TGTGCCACCAGCAGAGACGGACAACAGGGAGGGAATTCACCCCTCCACTTT.

This clonotype was counted many times. This chain connects TRBV5-1 to TRBJ2-5; 9 positions match TRBD1. The CDR3 totals 15 residues. Per the germline V gene, CDR1 is SGHRS and CDR2 is YFSETQ. The junction had 4 bases not matched to a gene; V was cut back by 3 bases and J by 1 base. The chain's CDR3 is CASSSAGQGQETQYF. CDR3 nucleotide sequence: TGCGCCAGCAGCTCCGCGGGACAGGGCCAAGAGACCCAGTACTTC. Together with reference TRBV5-1 and TRBJ2-5, the CDR3 gives the full variable domain: KAGVTQTPRYLIKTRGQQVTLSCSPISGHRSVSWYQQTPGQGLQFLFEYFSETQRNKGNFPGRFSGRQFSNSRSEMNVSTLELGDSALYLCASSSAGQGQETQYFGPGTRLLVL.

A few counts support this clonotype. The rearrangement uses TRBV6-5 and TRBJ2-7, with TRBD1 matching 9 bases. Germline-derived CDR1 and CDR2 are MNHEY and SVGAGI. CDR3 length equals 14 residues. J lost 3 bases, V lost 2 bases, and 2 bases had no gene match. The CDR3 reads CASSYGTGFYEQYF. The DNA for the CDR3 is TGTGCCAGCAGTTACGGGACAGGGTTCTACGAGCAGTACTTC.